This T cell receptor beta chain was obtained from a study of blood T cell repertoires in COVID-19. The overall study: Sites across the United States, Italy and Spain contributed samples from acute and convalescent COVID-19. T cells, B-cell-depleted T cells, or PBMCs supplied cDNA or gDNA.

The V end was cut by 1 base, the J end by 8 bases, with 12 bases between. The CDR3 is 15 residues long. Germline lookup yields CDR1 LGHNA and CDR2 YSLEER. In the study's own analysis: Reference gene primer amplification yielded estimated nucleated cell counts. Profiled with immunoSEQ multiplex PCR; TCRdb holds only in-frame clones, not every one. The V and J calls and clone size come from that table; D and trimming were worked out from the DNA. Of about 520,000 clones in the sample, approximately 85% were seen once. The source of this sequence is a human donor in a cohort sampled during active COVID-19. The J gene is TRBJ1-6, the V gene TRBV4-3, with a weak D call TRBD1 (5 bases). The material sequenced was peripheral blood. The CDR3 sequence: CASSQVAREDSPLHF. As DNA, the CDR3 is TGCGCCAGCAGCCAAGTTGCCAGGGAAGATTCACCCCTCCACTTT.